This TCR beta chain was documented in a study of T-cell reconstitution after alpha-beta-depleted transplantation in children. Findings and caveats of the study: Reportedly, roughly two months post-transplant, alpha-beta T cells arose from several hundred expanded graft clones. One year after transplant, T-cell counts and diversity came mostly from newly produced T cells. Surviving recipient T cells and intrathymic progenitors accounted for some patients' high TCRbeta diversity at day 60.

To note about this clonotype: Its antigen is currently unknown.

Unique molecular identifiers were used to barcode this TCRbeta library. In TCRdb, the PCR reads were re-called with MiXCR into one record per CDR3 protein. Found here are about a million distinct CDR3 sequences, about 29% of them singletons; the top ten hold about 28%. The clonotype originates from a boy younger than two who had a stem cell transplant for SCID, so the T cells may come from the graft donor. Sequenced here: PBMCs, mostly from graft donor cells, sampled 360 days after TCRalphabeta/CD19-depleted stem cell transplant.

CDR3 in amino acids: CASSLGRRGPTNYGYTF. The DNA of the CDR3 is TGTGCCAGCAGCTTAGGCAGAAGAGGGCCGACTAACTATGGCTACACCTTC. This chain links TRBV7-2 with TRBJ1-2; D uncertain. From germline, CDR1 is SGHTA and CDR2 FQGNSA. Trimming pared 1 base from V and 0 bases from J, leaving 15 bases between. This CDR3 comprises 17 residues.